A single sample is the source of the 10 T cell receptor beta chains below, sequenced in a study of cytomegalovirus exposure and HLA in healthy donors. Measured with immunoSEQ multiplex PCR; TCRdb has only the in-frame clones, and not every one. Seen here are roughly 310,000 clones, roughly 86% observed once, and the top ten hold around 0.96%. Input material: PBMCs. All receptors come from a man between 25 and 39 years old in good health and CMV-seronegative.

J is TRBJ1-5 and V is TRBV6-6, with 9 bases identical to TRBD1. Trimming at V came to 2 bases and at J to 7 bases, leaving 6 bases not matched to a gene. Germline V gene data show CDR1 as MNHNY and CDR2 as SVGAGI (reference sequence). CDR3 size: 15 residues. CDR3 loop: CASSYLTGGRQPQHF. The DNA of the CDR3 is TGTGCCAGCAGTTACCTAACAGGGGGCCGGCAGCCCCAGCATTTT.

The chain combines TRBV5-1 with TRBJ1-6; a weak D match, TRBD1 (6 bases). The V gene's germline CDR1 is SGHRS and CDR2 YFSETQ. This CDR3 contains 16 residues. The germline V and J ends were trimmed by 2 bases and 4 bases, with 13 bases remaining between them. Written as DNA, the CDR3 is TGCGCCAGCAGCTTACAGGGCCCAGATTATAATTCACCCCTCCACTTT. Protein: CASSLQGPDYNSPLHF.

This chain joins TRBV18 and TRBJ1-3, with D uncertain. The CDR3 sequence is 16 residues long. The V gene's germline CDR1 is KGHSH and CDR2 LQKENI. Trimming stripped 6 bases from V and 4 bases from J, with 19 bases between. Written as DNA, the CDR3 is TGTGCCAGCTCCGCCATAATGGGAGACGAAGGAAACACCATATATTTT. Translated: CASSAIMGDEGNTIYF.

V gene TRBV6-5 combines with J gene TRBJ2-7; perhaps TRBD1 as D (6 bases). CDR1 and CDR2 from the germline V gene are MNHEY and SVGAGI. Between the trimmed V and J ends, which lost 2 bases and 2 bases, there was a span of 7 bases. The CDR3 is 13 residues long. The CDR3 loop is CASSYNRAYEQYF. The DNA for the CDR3 is TGTGCCAGCAGTTACAACAGGGCCTACGAGCAGTACTTC.

The genes are TRBV5-1 and TRBJ2-3; TRBD2 matches at 8 bases. The CDR3 is 15 residues long. Germline V gene lookup returns CDR1 SGHRS and CDR2 YFSETQ. The ends lost 6 bases at V and 0 bases at J; junction bases unmatched: 6. The CDR3 protein is CASKLAGGSTDTQYF. The CDR3, as DNA: TGCGCCAGCAAACTTGCGGGGGGTAGCACAGATACGCAGTATTTT.

This chain uses TRBV9 with TRBJ1-2; D is perhaps TRBD1 (5 bases). This CDR3 comprises 15 residues. Germline CDR1 and CDR2: SGDLS and YYNGEE. Between the trimmed V and J ends, which lost 4 bases and 1 base, there was a span of 14 bases. The CDR3 DNA reads as TGTGCCAGCAGCAATAGGGGCCCGAATAACTATGGCTACACCTTC. Amino acid sequence: CASSNRGPNNYGYTF.

This clone showed up just once. CDR3 sequence reads: CASSPTEGNEQFF. The CDR3 coding sequence is TGTGCCAGCAGTCCCACGGAGGGAAATGAGCAGTTCTTC. J is TRBJ2-1 and V is TRBV5-6, with D possibly being TRBD2 (6 bases). Germline V gene sequence: CDR1 SGHDT, CDR2 YYEEEE. The CDR3 consists of 13 residues. V gave up 5 bases and J gave up 7 bases, with 13 bases separating them.

This rearrangement joins TRBV4-1 to TRBJ2-6; 7 nucleotides align to TRBD1. V lost 1 base to trimming and J lost 0 bases; unmatched junction nucleotides: 9. This CDR3 has 19 amino acids. CDR1 is MGHRA, CDR2 YSYEKL, per germline. DNA for the CDR3: TGCGCCAGCAGCCAAGTGGCAGGGGGACACATCTCTGGGGCCAACGTCCTGACTTTC. It yields the protein CASSQVAGGHISGANVLTF.

The chain couples TRBV11-2 to TRBJ2-7; TRBD2 might be the D (5 bases). With 0 bases removed from V and 5 bases from J, the gap between germline ends came to 11 bases. CDR1 SGHAT and CDR2 FQNNGV come from the germline V gene. The length of the CDR3 is 14 residues. Here the CDR3 reads CASSLDGLAHEQYF. Here the CDR3 DNA reads TGTGCCAGCAGCTTAGATGGTCTAGCCCACGAGCAGTACTTC.

The count of this clone is one. The V and J genes are TRBV6-6 and TRBJ1-5; no reliable D call. V was clipped by 11 bases and J by 7 bases, with 15 bases between them. CDR1 is MNHNY and CDR2 is SVGAGI in the germline V gene (reference sequence). The CDR3 runs 12 residues. CDR3 DNA sequence: TGTGCCCCCCCGAGTCCGAGGCAGCCCCAGCATTTT. It translates to CAPPSPRQPQHF.